Described below is a single T cell receptor (beta chain) sequence and its context. These data belong to a study of cytomegalovirus exposure and HLA in healthy donors. CDR1 is SQVTM, CDR2 ANQGSEA, per germline. V was shortened by 4 bases and J by 6 bases, with 7 bases between the two germline ends. The CDR3 runs to 11 residues. The PCR was carried out with 60 Vbeta primers and 13 Jbeta primers. Here immunoSEQ multiplex PCR was the method, and the copy in TCRdb shows in-frame clones only, minus some. The repertoire has 87,000 or so clones, approximately 77% of them found once; the top ten carry 4.5% to 6%.

The clonotype originates from a woman aged 40 to 49 in good health and CMV-seronegative. The source material was PBMCs. The V and J genes are TRBV29-1 and TRBJ2-4; D is unresolved. The CDR3 sequence is CSVVAINIQYF. The CDR3 nucleotides read TGCAGCGTTGTCGCGATAAACATTCAGTACTTC.